The clone carrying this T cell receptor beta chain was observed a single time. The sample is drawn from a study of blood T cell repertoires in COVID-19. The wider study: Spain, Italy and the United States supplied samples that represented acute and convalescent COVID-19.

Measured with immunoSEQ multiplex PCR; TCRdb has only the in-frame clones, and not every one. The sample shows about 150,000 clones, 84% of them seen only once. Study members were between about 18 and 95 years old and lived in approximately 25 US regions. The study assigned cohorts using participant-reported clinical history. Donors in Cohort 3 who had recovered were those with two negative PCRs, healthcare professional clearance, or resolution of their symptoms. This CDR3 has 14 amino acids. Trimming removed 11 bases from V and 1 base from J; junction bases left unmatched: 7. The germline CDR1 and CDR2 sequences are ENHRY and SYGVKD.

The chain couples TRBV10-3 to TRBJ2-5; 10 nucleotides line up with TRBD2. The TCR was taken from a woman in her 50s who had recovered from COVID-19. The sequencing input was PBMCs or T cells enriched from blood (not recorded which). This CDR3 reads CASRSGGTQETQYF. The CDR3 DNA is TGTGCCTCGCGTAGCGGGGGGACCCAAGAGACCCAGTACTTC.